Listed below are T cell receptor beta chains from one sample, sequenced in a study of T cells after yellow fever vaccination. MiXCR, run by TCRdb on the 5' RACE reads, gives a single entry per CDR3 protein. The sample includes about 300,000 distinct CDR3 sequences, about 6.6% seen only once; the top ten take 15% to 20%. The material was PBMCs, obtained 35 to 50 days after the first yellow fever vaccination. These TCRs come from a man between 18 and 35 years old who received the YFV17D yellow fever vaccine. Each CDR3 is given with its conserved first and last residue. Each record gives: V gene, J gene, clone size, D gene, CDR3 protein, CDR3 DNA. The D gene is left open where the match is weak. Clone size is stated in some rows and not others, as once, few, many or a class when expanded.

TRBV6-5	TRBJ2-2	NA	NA	CASSYRRGNTGELFF	TGTGCCAGCAGTTACCGGAGAGGGAACACCGGGGAGCTGTTTTTT
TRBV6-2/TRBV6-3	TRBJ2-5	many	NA	CASSWRRSAGNVQETQYF	TGTGCCAGCAGTTGGAGGAGGTCGGCGGGGAACGTACAAGAGACCCAGTACTTC
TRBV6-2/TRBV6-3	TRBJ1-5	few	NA	CASSSDTPLVSQHF	TGTGCCAGCAGTTCAGATACACCACTCGTAAGCCAGCATTTT
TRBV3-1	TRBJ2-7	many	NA	CASSRTGPYEQYF	TGTGCCAGCAGCCGGACTGGCCCCTACGAGCAGTACTTC
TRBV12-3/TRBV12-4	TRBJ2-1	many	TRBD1	CASSWTGTGAREQFF	TGTGCCAGCAGTTGGACCGGGACAGGGGCTCGCGAGCAGTTCTTC
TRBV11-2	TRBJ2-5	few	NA	CASRVSSGGGEQTQYF	TGTGCCAGCAGAGTGTCGAGCGGAGGGGGTGAGCAGACCCAGTACTTC
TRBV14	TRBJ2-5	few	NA	CASSQRQKETQYF	TGTGCCAGCAGCCAGAGGCAGAAAGAGACCCAGTACTTC
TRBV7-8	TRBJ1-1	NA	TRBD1	CASSLIGTGGTEAFF	TGTGCCAGCAGCTTAATCGGGACAGGGGGAACTGAAGCTTTCTTT
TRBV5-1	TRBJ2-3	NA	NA	CATTVGRATDTQYF	TGCGCCACCACCGTGGGACGGGCCACAGATACGCAGTATTTT
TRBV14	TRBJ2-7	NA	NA	CASSQTQWSYEQYF	TGTGCCAGCAGCCAAACCCAATGGTCCTACGAGCAGTACTTC
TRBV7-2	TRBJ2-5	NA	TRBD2	CASSGGLAGTQETQYF	TGTGCCAGCAGCGGGGGACTAGCGGGGACCCAAGAGACCCAGTACTTC
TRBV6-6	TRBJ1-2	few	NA	CASSYPFYGYTF	TGTGCCAGCAGTTACCCGTTCTATGGCTACACCTTC
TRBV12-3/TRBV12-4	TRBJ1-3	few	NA	CASRLVGNTIYF	TGTGCCAGCAGGCTAGTTGGAAACACCATATATTTT
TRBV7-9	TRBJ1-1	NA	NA	CASRWQGAYTEAFF	TGTGCCAGCAGATGGCAGGGAGCGTACACTGAAGCTTTCTTT
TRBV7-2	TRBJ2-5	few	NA	CASSLATRGIQETQYF	TGTGCCAGCAGCTTAGCGACTCGCGGAATTCAAGAGACCCAGTACTTC
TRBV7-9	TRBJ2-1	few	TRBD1	CASSLVGDRGDEQFF	TGTGCCAGCAGCTTAGTTGGGGACAGGGGTGATGAGCAGTTCTTC
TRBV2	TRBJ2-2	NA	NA	CASIGSVNTGELFF	TGTGCCAGCATTGGTTCGGTGAACACCGGGGAGCTGTTTTTT
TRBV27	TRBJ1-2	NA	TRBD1	CASSVGTGAGYTF	TGTGCCAGCAGTGTCGGGACAGGGGCCGGCTACACCTTC
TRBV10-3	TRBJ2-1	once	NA	CAISAVGNYNGQFF	TGTGCCATCAGTGCGGTCGGGAATTACAATGGGCAGTTCTTC
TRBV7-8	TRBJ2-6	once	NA	CASSLDGRFSGANVLTF	TGTGCCAGCAGCTTAGATGGCAGATTCTCTGGGGCCAACGTCCTGACTTTC
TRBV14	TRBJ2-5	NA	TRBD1	CASSQTGTGVYQETQYF	TGTGCCAGCAGCCAGACCGGGACAGGGGTCTACCAAGAGACCCAGTACTTC
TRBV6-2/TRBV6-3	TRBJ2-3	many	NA	CASRFRSSLGTDTQYF	TGTGCCAGCCGCTTTCGGAGCTCGTTGGGCACAGATACGCAGTATTTT
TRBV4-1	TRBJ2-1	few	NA	CASSQDYGGLGREQFF	TGCGCCAGCAGCCAAGATTATGGCGGTTTGGGTCGTGAGCAGTTCTTC
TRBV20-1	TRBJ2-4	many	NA	CSASDLAKNIQYF	TGCAGTGCTAGTGACCTAGCCAAAAACATTCAGTACTTC
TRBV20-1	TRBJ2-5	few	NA	CSADPPGGQETQYF	TGCAGTGCCGATCCACCCGGTGGTCAAGAGACCCAGTACTTC
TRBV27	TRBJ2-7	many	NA	CASSLAGASSYEQYF	TGTGCCAGCAGTTTAGCCGGGGCGAGCTCCTACGAGCAGTACTTC
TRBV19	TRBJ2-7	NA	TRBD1	CASSTPGTGSYEQYF	TGTGCCAGTAGTACCCCCGGGACAGGTTCCTACGAGCAGTACTTC
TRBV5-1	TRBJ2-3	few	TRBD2	CASSPGTSGTNTDTQYF	TGCGCCAGCAGCCCGGGGACTAGCGGGACAAACACAGATACGCAGTATTTT